These T cell receptor beta chains were read from a single sample in a study of blood T cell repertoires in COVID-19. Sequencing used immunoSEQ multiplex PCR; TCRdb keeps in-frame clones, though not all of them. Of about 150,000 clones listed, around 84% are singletons. Sequencing was done on a sample of peripheral blood. The receptors were gathered from a woman in her fifties or sixties with acute or convalescent COVID-19. Both conserved end residues are trimmed from each CDR3. Fields, in order: V gene, D gene, J gene, CDR3 protein. D genes are given only for firm matches.

v_gene: TRBV4-2
d_gene: .
j_gene: TRBJ2-7
CDR3aa: ASSQESPSSGTGYEQY

v_gene: TRBV11-3
d_gene: .
j_gene: TRBJ2-1
CDR3aa: ASSLSPPVAGAYNEQF

v_gene: TRBV5-1
d_gene: TRBD1
j_gene: TRBJ2-2
CDR3aa: ASSSEQGASGELF

v_gene: TRBV5-6
d_gene: .
j_gene: TRBJ1-5
CDR3aa: ASSLRLQPQH

v_gene: TRBV24-1
d_gene: TRBD1
j_gene: TRBJ1-2
CDR3aa: ATSAGTGDGYGYT

v_gene: TRBV6-5
d_gene: .
j_gene: TRBJ1-6
CDR3aa: ASSRGLGNSPLH

v_gene: TRBV7-8
d_gene: .
j_gene: TRBJ1-6
CDR3aa: ASSLVANYNSPLH

v_gene: TRBV23-1
d_gene: TRBD2
j_gene: TRBJ2-3
CDR3aa: ASSHPGLAGSADTQY

v_gene: TRBV19
d_gene: .
j_gene: TRBJ2-7
CDR3aa: ASSLGGQSSAKISYEQY

v_gene: TRBV19
d_gene: TRBD1
j_gene: TRBJ1-5
CDR3aa: ATNLRTGGYQPQH

v_gene: TRBV5-1
d_gene: .
j_gene: TRBJ2-1
CDR3aa: ASSLRRSSYNEQF

v_gene: TRBV12-3/TRBV12-4
d_gene: .
j_gene: TRBJ2-5
CDR3aa: ASRYRETQY

v_gene: TRBV11-1
d_gene: .
j_gene: TRBJ1-4
CDR3aa: ASSQTAANEKLF

v_gene: TRBV28
d_gene: TRBD1
j_gene: TRBJ2-3
CDR3aa: ASSFSIRTGDGDTQY

v_gene: TRBV19
d_gene: TRBD2
j_gene: TRBJ2-1
CDR3aa: ASSLAGNNEQF

v_gene: TRBV7-8
d_gene: .
j_gene: TRBJ1-1
CDR3aa: ASSPRQYTEAF

v_gene: TRBV5-1
d_gene: TRBD1
j_gene: TRBJ2-1
CDR3aa: ASSLAPRDRVGYNEQF

v_gene: TRBV19
d_gene: TRBD2
j_gene: TRBJ2-1
CDR3aa: ASSTIGTSFTYNEQF

v_gene: TRBV24-1
d_gene: TRBD2
j_gene: TRBJ2-2
CDR3aa: ATSDSGGRKNTGELF

v_gene: TRBV20-1
d_gene: .
j_gene: TRBJ1-1
CDR3aa: SAGPAEAF

v_gene: TRBV28
d_gene: .
j_gene: TRBJ2-2
CDR3aa: ASSLGGNTGELF

v_gene: TRBV6-6
d_gene: .
j_gene: TRBJ2-5
CDR3aa: ASSYYGQTRDTQY

v_gene: TRBV6-5
d_gene: .
j_gene: TRBJ1-3
CDR3aa: ASRRGGSSGNTIY

v_gene: TRBV6-5
d_gene: .
j_gene: TRBJ2-3
CDR3aa: ASRPKLASSCY

v_gene: TRBV6-5
d_gene: .
j_gene: TRBJ1-1
CDR3aa: ASAQEQGQAF

v_gene: TRBV7-3
d_gene: .
j_gene: TRBJ1-6
CDR3aa: ASSLTGVDSPLH

v_gene: TRBV6-5
d_gene: TRBD1
j_gene: TRBJ1-2
CDR3aa: ASSSGQGRGYT

v_gene: TRBV6-2/TRBV6-3
d_gene: .
j_gene: TRBJ1-2
CDR3aa: ASSYYTGGVNYGYT